This paragraph covers one T cell receptor beta chain sequence. Its antigen is still unknown. This entry belongs to a study of siplizumab effects on memory and regulatory T cells. Findings of the study overall: Naive T cells looked more diverse than memory cells and looked like major alloresponse contributors. Among alloreactive clones, only a minor fraction mapped to unstimulated subsets. Left unconfirmed was the suppressive function of proliferating Tregs from siplizumab cultures.

The assay looked at 99,000 or so TCR templates in each sample. Using immunoSEQ multiplex PCR, the repertoire was profiled, and TCRdb retains in-frame clones only, with some absent. The repertoire holds about 110,000 clones, with approximately 92% as singletons. Germline CDR1 reads WNHNN; CDR2 reads SYGVQD (reference sequence). This CDR3 is built from 14 residues. The V gene lost 6 bases and the J gene lost 0 bases, with 9 bases spanning the gap. The specimen sequenced was CD4+ T cells sorted from blood. This clonotype was obtained from a human donor in good health. The V and J genes are TRBV10-1 and TRBJ1-3; D unclear. CDR3 amino acids: CASRETLSGNTIYF. The CDR3 DNA follows: TGCGCCAGCAGAGAGACACTCTCTGGAAACACCATATATTTT.